A selection of T cell receptor beta chains follows, all from one sample in a study of blood T cell repertoires in COVID-19. Produced via immunoSEQ multiplex PCR; TCRdb's table is partial and in-frame only. Among more than 200,000 clones listed, more than 70% were seen once. The source material was peripheral blood. The receptors here all came from a man aged 35 to 55 with active or convalescent COVID-19. Both conserved end residues are part of each CDR3. Each record gives: CDR3 DNA, CDR3 protein, D gene, V gene, J gene, clone size. The D gene is left open where the match is weak. The size entry is marked missing in some rows and otherwise reads once, few, many or a size class.

TGTGCCAGCTCCCCTCTAGCGGGGGGGAATAATGAGCAGTTCTTC	CASSPLAGGNNEQFF	TRBD2	TRBV18	TRBJ2-1	.
TGTGCCAGCAGCTTAAATCCCCAGGGAACTAGCACAGATACGCAGTATTTT	CASSLNPQGTSTDTQYF	.	TRBV7-3	TRBJ2-3	once
TGTGCCAGCAGTTCAGGGGAAAATCAGCCCCAGCATTTT	CASSSGENQPQHF	.	TRBV6-5	TRBJ1-5	few
TGTGCCAGCAGTTACCGGGGGGGGTCAGATACGCAGTATTTT	CASSYRGGSDTQYF	TRBD2	TRBV27	TRBJ2-3	once
TGCGCCAGCAGCCAAGAAGACAGGGGCTCCTATGGCTACACCTTC	CASSQEDRGSYGYTF	TRBD1	TRBV4-1	TRBJ1-2	few
TGTGCCAGCAGTCAAATACCAAAATGGACTAGCAGTTCCTACGAGCAGTACTTC	CASSQIPKWTSSSYEQYF	TRBD2	TRBV27	TRBJ2-7	.
TGTGCCAGCAGTTACTCGGGTCAGGGGGGCGACGAGCAGTACTTC	CASSYSGQGGDEQYF	.	TRBV6-5	TRBJ2-7	.
TGTGCCAGCAGTTACTCGACTAGCGGGGGGGCCTCCGAGCAGTACTTC	CASSYSTSGGASEQYF	TRBD2	TRBV6-2/TRBV6-3	TRBJ2-7	.
TGTGCCAGCAGCGCCCAGACAGGGAACTATGGCTACACCTTC	CASSAQTGNYGYTF	TRBD1	TRBV7-2	TRBJ1-2	once
TGTGCCAGCACCGACGCTCGGTCGGGGGGGGTGGGAACTGAAGCTTTCTTT	CASTDARSGGVGTEAFF	.	TRBV5-6	TRBJ1-1	.
TGTGCCAGCAGCCCAACCCGGGACAGTTACACAGATACGCAGTATTTT	CASSPTRDSYTDTQYF	TRBD1	TRBV7-6	TRBJ2-3	.
TGTGCCAGCAGCCCTAATGCCGGGACTAGAGGCAATGAGCAGTTCTTC	CASSPNAGTRGNEQFF	TRBD2	TRBV3-1/TRBV3-2	TRBJ2-1	.
TGTGCCAGCAGTCCCCGGGACAGTCGCTCCTATAATTCACCCCTCCACTTT	CASSPRDSRSYNSPLHF	TRBD1	TRBV28	TRBJ1-6	.
TGTGCCTGGAGTCCCTTGTCGGGTAACTATGGCTACACCTTC	CAWSPLSGNYGYTF	.	TRBV30	TRBJ1-2	.
TGTGCCAGCAGCCGGACCGGTACGGGGGGCTACACCTTC	CASSRTGTGGYTF	.	TRBV11-1	TRBJ1-2	.
TGTGCCAGCAGCTTAGCCGACCTAGGACAGGGAAATTCACCCCTCCACTTT	CASSLADLGQGNSPLHF	TRBD1	TRBV7-2	TRBJ1-6	.
TGCGCCGGCCCCCTTCGGGGGGCAAGCTCCTACGAGCAGTACTTC	CAGPLRGASSYEQYF	.	TRBV23-1	TRBJ2-7	.
TGTGCCAGCAGCCCAGGGTTCAGGGGATCCTACAATGAGCAGTTCTTC	CASSPGFRGSYNEQFF	.	TRBV14	TRBJ2-1	.
TGTGCCAGCACCGGGACAGGGAACTATGGCTACACCTTC	CASTGTGNYGYTF	TRBD1	TRBV2	TRBJ1-2	.
TGTGCCAGCAGTTTTTCATTCGAGGGGCGGGGTGAGACCCAGTACTTC	CASSFSFEGRGETQYF	.	TRBV28	TRBJ2-5	.
TGTGCCAGCAGCTCGAGAACAGGGGATTCCTACGAGCAGTACTTC	CASSSRTGDSYEQYF	TRBD1	TRBV5-4	TRBJ2-7	once
TGTGCCAGCAGCCAAGATGGTGCGCGGCTCAATCAGCCCCAGCATTTT	CASSQDGARLNQPQHF	.	TRBV4-2	TRBJ1-5	.
TGTGCCAGCAGTTACGACCGGCCAGGGAAGGACTATGGCTACACCTTC	CASSYDRPGKDYGYTF	.	TRBV6-5	TRBJ1-2	.
TGTGCCAGCAGCAAAGCGCTAGGACAGGGGGCCTATGGCTACACCTTC	CASSKALGQGAYGYTF	.	TRBV21-1	TRBJ1-2	.
TGTGCCAGCAGCCTCCAGGGGTCGGGGAACACTGAAGCTTTCTTT	CASSLQGSGNTEAFF	.	TRBV7-3	TRBJ1-1	.
TGTGCCAGCTCACCTAGCGGGGGGGCCGGAAATGAGCAGTTCTTC	CASSPSGGAGNEQFF	TRBD2	TRBV18	TRBJ2-1	.
TGTGCCAGCAGCCAAGAGGCCCTAGCTGGAGCCGCCGGGGAGCTGTTTTTT	CASSQEALAGAAGELFF	.	TRBV3-1/TRBV3-2	TRBJ2-2	.
TGTGCCAGCAGCTTGGCGGGGGGGCGAGGGACTGAAGCTTTCTTT	CASSLAGGRGTEAFF	.	TRBV7-9	TRBJ1-1	.
TGTGCCACCAGCAGAGGGAGCAGCCCCCAAGAGACCCAGTACTTC	CATSRGSSPQETQYF	.	TRBV15	TRBJ2-5	.
TGTGCCAGCAGTTTTGGGACCGGGACAGGGAGATCCGAGCAGTACTTC	CASSFGTGTGRSEQYF	TRBD1	TRBV27	TRBJ2-7	.
TGCGCCAGCAGCCAACAGGGAGATACGCAGTATTTT	CASSQQGDTQYF	.	TRBV4-1	TRBJ2-3	.
TGTGCCAGCAGTTACCCCCGAACCGGGTATTCCGGGGAGCTGTTTTTT	CASSYPRTGYSGELFF	.	TRBV6-2/TRBV6-3	TRBJ2-2	.
TGTGCCAGCAGTGTAGCTAGCGGGAGACTAGGTGAGCAGTTCTTC	CASSVASGRLGEQFF	TRBD2	TRBV25-1	TRBJ2-1	once
TGCGCCAGCAGCCAAGGACTAGGGTACGAGCAGTACTTC	CASSQGLGYEQYF	.	TRBV4-1	TRBJ2-7	.
TGTGCCAGCAGTCGCCGGACAGGGGGGAACACTGAAGCTTTCTTT	CASSRRTGGNTEAFF	TRBD1	TRBV6-2/TRBV6-3	TRBJ1-1	.
TGTGCCAGCAGGAGGGGGCTCAGGACTGAAGCTTTCTTT	CASRRGLRTEAFF	TRBD1	TRBV2	TRBJ1-1	.
TGTGCCAGCCGAGGGAGGGGTTTCACAGATACGCAGTATTTT	CASRGRGFTDTQYF	TRBD2	TRBV19	TRBJ2-3	once
TGTGCCAGCAGTTTTGGGACTAGCGGGACGAATGAGCAGTTCTTC	CASSFGTSGTNEQFF	TRBD2	TRBV6-2/TRBV6-3	TRBJ2-1	.
TGTGCCAGCAGCCCCGGACAGGGGTCTGGCTACACCTTC	CASSPGQGSGYTF	TRBD1	TRBV2	TRBJ1-2	once
TGTGCCATCAGTATTACAGGGGATATCAGTTATGGCTACACCTTC	CAISITGDISYGYTF	TRBD1	TRBV10-3	TRBJ1-2	.
TGTGCCAGCAGTTACGAGGCCAGGGGTCCCCAGACCCAGTACTTC	CASSYEARGPQTQYF	.	TRBV6-5	TRBJ2-5	.
TGCAGCGTTGAAGAGGGGGAGGACTATGGCTACACCTTC	CSVEEGEDYGYTF	.	TRBV29-1	TRBJ1-2	many
TGCGCCAGCAGCCAAGAACCGGGACAGGGGGAGGACTTC	CASSQEPGQGEDF	TRBD1	TRBV4-1	TRBJ1-2	.
TGTGCCAGCAGTGAACTGTCAGCGGGGGGGCCAGCAGATACGCAGTATTTT	CASSELSAGGPADTQYF	TRBD2	TRBV6-1	TRBJ2-3	.
TGTGCCAGCAGTGATTGGATTAGCGGGAGTGCGAGAACAGATACGCAGTATTTT	CASSDWISGSARTDTQYF	TRBD2	TRBV2	TRBJ2-3	.
TGTGCCTGGAGCTATGGCAGCGGGGGGACAGATACGCAGTATTTT	CAWSYGSGGTDTQYF	TRBD2	TRBV30	TRBJ2-3	.
TGCAGTGCCCCACGGGGGGAGACCCAGTACTTC	CSAPRGETQYF	.	TRBV20-1	TRBJ2-5	.
TGTGCCAGCAGCCCCCCCGGGGTTTATACGCAGTATTTT	CASSPPGVYTQYF	.	TRBV12-3/TRBV12-4	TRBJ2-3	.
TGTGCCAGCAGTTACGTGTTGGGAGGCGCCACTGAAGCTTTCTTT	CASSYVLGGATEAFF	.	TRBV6-5	TRBJ1-1	.
TGTGCCAGCAGCTTCCAGGGGTCGAACACCGGGGAGCTGTTTTTT	CASSFQGSNTGELFF	.	TRBV5-6	TRBJ2-2	.
TGTGCCAGTAGTATGAGAGAGCTAAATTCACCCCTCCACTTT	CASSMRELNSPLHF	.	TRBV19	TRBJ1-6	.
TGTGCCAGCAGTTACGACAGGATGGCGCAGTATTTT	CASSYDRMAQYF	.	TRBV6-6	TRBJ2-3	.
TGTGCCAGTAGTATAGATCTTGGCAGGTTGGGTGAGCAGTTCTTC	CASSIDLGRLGEQFF	.	TRBV19	TRBJ2-1	.
TGCGCCAGCAGCCAGCTCACAGGGGGCGACTATGGCTACACCTTC	CASSQLTGGDYGYTF	TRBD1	TRBV4-3	TRBJ1-2	once
TGTGCCAGCAGCCAACTACTACGACGGGACAGGCACACCGGGGAGCTGTTTTTT	CASSQLLRRDRHTGELFF	TRBD1	TRBV3-1/TRBV3-2	TRBJ2-2	.